This T cell receptor (beta chain) was identified during a study of regulatory T cells in long-lasting Graves disease. Germline loops: CDR1 KGHSH, CDR2 LQKENI. The CDR3 sequence is 14 residues long. Deletions cut 6 bases from V and 4 bases from J, with 13 bases between. Remarks on this clonotype: The antigen remains undetermined.

Overall study results and limits: Persistent disease preferred TRBV28, TRBJ1-2 and TRBJ2-5; new disease, TRBV20-1 and TRBJ2-1.

CDR3 regions were amplified by Arm-PCR using iRepertoire HTBI primers to build TCR beta libraries. A single record per CDR3 protein comes from TCRdb applying MiXCR to the multiplex PCR reads. This sample yields some 490,000 distinct CDR3 sequences, of which around 13% are seen a single time; 7.5% to 9% belongs to the top ten. As to time point: newly diagnosed GD, antithyroid drugs for less than 3 months. Making the TCR library involved RNA that had been extracted from PBMCs. American Thyroid Association guidelines defined Graves' disease diagnosis. These same records also appear under a second study, on T cells in Graves' hyperthyroidism and ophthalmopathy. Turning to that study: Median prediction lead before ophthalmopathy onset was 6.5 months with the model.

The clonotype was recovered from a woman under 40 with Graves disease. The chain links TRBV18 to TRBJ1-5, with D perhaps TRBD1 (6 bases). Sequenced material: peripheral blood mononuclear cells (PBMCs), taken at new diagnosis, from a patient treated with antithyroid drugs. The CDR3 DNA follows: TGTGCCAGCTCGTCACAGGGAGGGAATCAGCCCCAGCATTTT. This codes for CASSSQGGNQPQHF. The full variable domain, with the rest looked up from reference TRBV18 and TRBJ1-5, is NAGVMQNPRHLVRRRGQEARLRCSPMKGHSHVYWYRQLPEEGLKFMVYLQKENIIDESGMPKERFSAEFPKEGPSILRIQQVVRGDSAAYFCASSSQGGNQPQHFGDGTRLSIL.